These 18 T cell receptor beta chains share one sample of origin, sequenced in a study of T cell repertoires in cytomegalovirus infection. Antigens of these TCRs are unknown. One entry per CDR3 protein results from TCRdb running MiXCR on the reads. The sample consists of approximately 990,000 distinct CDR3 sequences, less than 35% of them appearing once. Sequences were derived from cultured CD8+ T cells from PBMCs, sampled from culture after CMV antigen stimulation. The source is a human donor in good health (CMV status not recorded). Some clones in this sample may be carry-over from other donors' samples.

This clonotype was counted ten times or more. A much larger clone lies one base from this, so it may be a read error. This sequence joins TRBV6-6 and TRBJ2-5; D unresolved. V was clipped by 2 bases and J by 5 bases, with 3 bases between them. There are 11 residues in the CDR3. In germline, CDR1 is MNHNY, CDR2 SVGAGI (reference sequence). CDR3 loop: CASSYRETQYF. DNA for the CDR3: TGTGCCAGCAGTTACCGGGAGACCCAGTACTTC.

In this sample, this clonotype turned up a few times. The chain recombines TRBV10-2 with TRBJ2-1; no clear D. The CDR3 covers 18 residues. Germline assignment: CDR1 WSHSY and CDR2 SAAADI. Trimming took off 2 bases at V and 0 bases at J, with 17 bases between the two ends. CDR3 protein: CASSEHPRRFSSYNEQFF. DNA for the CDR3: TGCGCCAGCAGTGAGCACCCTCGACGTTTCAGCTCCTACAATGAGCAGTTCTTC.

This clonotype was seen a few times. The chain recombines TRBV12-3 or TRBV12-4 with TRBJ1-1; D gene ambiguous. The CDR3 is 14 amino acids. The V end lost 6 bases, the J end lost 4 bases, and 15 bases lay between the germline ends. This CDR3 is CASRTRQVSTEAFF. The DNA for the CDR3 is TGTGCCAGCAGGACCCGGCAGGTGAGCACTGAAGCTTTCTTT.

The CDR3 DNA sequence: TGCAGTGCTAGAGATGGGAAGACTGGGGGCTACGAGCAGTACGTC. It translates to CSARDGKTGGYEQYV. The chain combines TRBV20-1 with TRBJ2-7, with D tentatively TRBD1 or TRBD2 (5 bases each). CDR1 is DFQATT and CDR2 is SNEGSKA in the germline V gene (reference sequence). This CDR3 has 15 residues. The germline V and J ends were trimmed by 0 bases and 3 bases, with 15 bases remaining between them.

The V and J genes are TRBV12-3 or TRBV12-4 and TRBJ1-1, with 8 positions matching TRBD1. The CDR3 totals 14 residues. With V trimmed by 4 bases and J by 5 bases, 6 bases remained unmatched. CDR3 in DNA: TGTGCCAGCAGTTCCGGGACAGGCATGACTGAAGCTTTCTTT. Translation: CASSSGTGMTEAFF.

This chain joins TRBV6-1 and TRBJ1-1; unclear D gene. V gave up 7 bases and J gave up 1 base, with 10 bases separating them. Germline CDR1 is MNHNS and CDR2 is SASEGT. This CDR3 contains 13 residues. The CDR3 nucleotides read TGTGCCAGCAATGATTTTTCGAACACTGAAGCTTTCTTT. It encodes CASNDFSNTEAFF.

In its sample, this clonotype was seen a few times. The chain has TRBV5-1 and TRBJ2-3; D possibly corresponds to TRBD1 (6 bases). Trimming took 6 bases from V and 2 from J, leaving 16 bases between them. This CDR3 has 15 residues. Germline V CDR1 and CDR2: SGHRS, YFSETQ. CDR3 DNA: TGCGCCAGCAACACACAGGGACCCTTCACAGATACGCAGTATTTT. This codes for CASNTQGPFTDTQYF.

This clonotype was seen many times. The chain uses TRBV7-9 and TRBJ2-5; TRBD2 is a possible D gene (5 bases). CDR1 is SEHNR, CDR2 FQNEAQ, per germline (reference sequence). There are 15 residues in the CDR3. V was clipped by 5 bases and J by 4 bases, with 17 bases between them. The chain's CDR3 is CASSPPRSAGETQYF. CDR3 DNA: TGTGCCAGCAGCCCACCGCGTTCGGCGGGAGAGACCCAGTACTTC.

There are a few counts of this clonotype. The chain recombines TRBV27 with TRBJ1-5, with D uncertain. Trimming pared 3 bases from V and 6 bases from J, leaving 12 bases between. Germline V gives CDR1 MNHEY, CDR2 SMNVEV (reference sequence). This CDR3 has 14 amino acids. In DNA, the CDR3 is TGTGCCAGCAGTTTTAATCCCCGGACTCAGCCCCAGCATTTT. Translated, it gives CASSFNPRTQPQHF.

In nucleotides, the CDR3 is TGTGCCAGCAGCTTGGTGTCAGGGGTAACAGATACGCAGTATTTT. It is translated as CASSLVSGVTDTQYF. The rearrangement uses TRBV5-8 and TRBJ2-3; D perhaps matches TRBD1 (6 bases). The CDR3 has 15 amino acids. The germline gives CDR1 SGHTS, CDR2 YDEGEE. Trimming left V 0 bases short and J 3 bases short, with 11 bases between.

This clonotype has more than one count but fewer than ten. V is TRBV9 and J is TRBJ1-2, with 7 bases lining up with TRBD1. Trimming took 3 bases from V and 3 from J; bases not matched to a gene: 8. There are 15 residues in the CDR3. Per germline, CDR1 SGDLS and CDR2 YYNGEE. CDR3 sequence: CASSDHRGQHYGYTF. DNA for the CDR3: TGTGCCAGCAGCGACCACAGGGGTCAGCACTATGGCTACACCTTC.

This clonotype came up a few times. The rearrangement uses TRBV25-1 and TRBJ2-7; D possibly uses TRBD1 or TRBD2 (5 bases each). Germline CDR1 MGHDK, CDR2 SYGVNS. The CDR3 consists of 15 residues. Trimming stripped 7 bases from V and 3 bases from J, with 19 bases between. The CDR3 bases are TGTGCCAGCATGGGGGACGGTAGGGATCACTACGAGCAGTACTTC. It codes for CASMGDGRDHYEQYF.

V is TRBV9 and J is TRBJ1-2; a weak D match, TRBD1 (5 bases). The CDR3 totals 15 residues. Looked up from germline, CDR1 is SGDLS and CDR2 is YYNGEE. V lost 0 bases and J lost 8, with 17 bases in between. The CDR3 DNA follows: TGTGCCAGCAGCGTAGCTGATCCGAGGGGAGGCGGCTACACCTTC. Amino acid sequence: CASSVADPRGGGYTF.

This clonotype has a handful of counts. The chain joins TRBV6-2 or TRBV6-3 to TRBJ1-5; D might be TRBD1 (5 bases). CDR3 length equals 14 residues. Germline V gives CDR1 MNHEY, CDR2 SVGEGT. V lost 0 bases, J lost 6 bases, and 9 bases lay in between. CDR3 sequence (DNA): TGTGCCAGCAGTTACTCGGGGGTGAGTCAGCCCCAGCATTTT. Protein: CASSYSGVSQPQHF.

The chain uses TRBV7-3 and TRBJ2-3; D is uncertain. CDR1 and CDR2 (germline): SGHTA, FQGTGA. Deletions cut 2 bases from V and 4 bases from J, with 7 bases between. The CDR3 length is 13 residues. This CDR3 reads CASSLAWADTQYF. CDR3 DNA sequence: TGTGCCAGCAGCTTAGCGTGGGCAGATACGCAGTATTTT.

This clonotype appeared many times. J is TRBJ2-1 and V is TRBV7-9; 9 bases match TRBD1. CDR1 SEHNR and CDR2 FQNEAQ come from the germline V gene (reference sequence). This CDR3 comprises 17 residues. Losses at the gene ends were 3 bases for V and 7 bases for J; bases not matched to a gene: 13. The chain's CDR3 is CASSFTGGEWNRNEQFF. The CDR3 DNA reads as TGTGCCAGCAGCTTTACAGGGGGCGAATGGAATAGGAATGAGCAGTTCTTC.

This chain uses TRBV4-3 with TRBJ2-1; D ambiguous. The V and J ends lost 1 base and 6 bases respectively, with 10 bases between them. Germline V CDR1 and CDR2: LGHNA, YSLEER. This CDR3 is built from 14 residues. CDR3 amino acids: CASSQVLLGNEQFF. Here the CDR3 DNA reads TGCGCCAGCAGCCAAGTCCTACTCGGCAATGAGCAGTTCTTC.

The gene calls are TRBV12-3 or TRBV12-4 and TRBJ2-1; perhaps D is TRBD1 or TRBD2 (7 bases each). Deletions cut 6 bases from V and 12 bases from J, with 15 bases between. The CDR3 runs to 12 residues. For the CDR3, the DNA is TGTGCCAGCAGCAACGACAGGGAGGGGCAGTTCTTC. Translated: CASSNDREGQFF.